The rows below give T cell receptor beta chains drawn from one sample of a study of brain metastases from non-small cell lung cancer. Generated by immunoSEQ multiplex PCR, the TCRdb table keeps only in-frame clones and is missing some. The data show fewer than 3,500 clones, 84% seen once. The sample was primary lung tumor tissue. These receptors were taken from a donor over 35 with non-small cell lung cancer. The conserved cysteine and the conserved F or W are not part of the CDR3 here. The order of the fields is J gene, V gene, CDR3 protein.

J: TRBJ2-5; V: TRBV3-1/TRBV3-2; CDR3: ASSQDYHGETQY
J: TRBJ1-1; V: TRBV5-1; CDR3: ASSLHGVPTEAF
J: TRBJ2-2; V: TRBV7-8; CDR3: ASSLVPAGDGELF
J: TRBJ2-3; V: TRBV7-2; CDR3: ASSIYSGSDTQY
J: TRBJ2-7; V: TRBV30; CDR3: AWSGGPGTTPLEQY
J: TRBJ1-1; V: TRBV28; CDR3: ASSPTGGAEAF
J: TRBJ1-1; V: TRBV10-1; CDR3: ASPTLRGSQVEAF
J: TRBJ2-5; V: TRBV5-4; CDR3: ASSSRDAVETQY
J: TRBJ2-5; V: TRBV7-7; CDR3: ASSLAIQETQY
J: TRBJ2-3; V: TRBV13; CDR3: ASSFGLGGDTQY
J: TRBJ2-3; V: TRBV19; CDR3: ASSGRLAGGTDTQY
J: TRBJ2-7; V: TRBV4-1; CDR3: ASSQDRATLYEQY
J: TRBJ2-5; V: TRBV18; CDR3: ASLPTRGGTETQY
J: TRBJ2-3; V: TRBV6-1; CDR3: ASSESAGGSIDTQY
J: TRBJ1-2; V: TRBV6-5; CDR3: ASSRPGTNYGYT
J: TRBJ2-5; V: TRBV5-8; CDR3: ASRRPSGRETQY
J: TRBJ2-5; V: TRBV28; CDR3: ASSPGRTTQETQY
J: TRBJ2-7; V: TRBV24-1; CDR3: ATSDASRQY
J: TRBJ2-5; V: TRBV18; CDR3: ANSPPRLAGTETQY
J: TRBJ2-7; V: TRBV5-4; CDR3: ASSLIGSYEQY
J: TRBJ1-5; V: TRBV19; CDR3: ASSDRGRQPQH
J: TRBJ2-3; V: TRBV7-9; CDR3: ASSTGGGRGGTDTQY
J: TRBJ1-1; V: TRBV30; CDR3: AWSGVSDAEAF
J: TRBJ2-1; V: TRBV30; CDR3: AWGRLAGYNEQF
J: TRBJ2-3; V: TRBV19; CDR3: ASSSYRGQGGDTQY
J: TRBJ2-3; V: TRBV10-2; CDR3: ASSEGPSDTQY
J: TRBJ1-6; V: TRBV9; CDR3: ASSVGGEGSPLH
J: TRBJ2-5; V: TRBV5-1; CDR3: ASTSGTGDETQY
J: TRBJ1-1; V: TRBV6-4; CDR3: ASSPGGAPTEAF
J: TRBJ2-5; V: TRBV12-3/TRBV12-4; CDR3: ASSLGGWTQY
J: TRBJ2-1; V: TRBV5-1; CDR3: ASSSGLGDNEQF
J: TRBJ1-1; V: TRBV15; CDR3: ATSRVGNTEAF
J: TRBJ2-3; V: TRBV10-3; CDR3: AIKQGEDTQY
J: TRBJ2-7; V: TRBV10-1; CDR3: ASSASGAYEQY
J: TRBJ2-3; V: TRBV2; CDR3: ASMMGVDTDTQY
J: TRBJ1-2; V: TRBV6-5; CDR3: ASYGVGDYGYT
J: TRBJ2-5; V: TRBV10-3; CDR3: AIHGGVAKTQY
J: TRBJ2-3; V: TRBV6-5; CDR3: ASSYSMWGPTDTQY
J: TRBJ2-5; V: TRBV2; CDR3: ASSASPSGETQY
J: TRBJ1-1; V: TRBV9; CDR3: ASSVSGNTEAF
J: TRBJ1-1; V: TRBV4-1; CDR3: ASNQVPAGRNTEAF
J: TRBJ2-7; V: TRBV6-5; CDR3: ASRKPGTAYEQY
J: TRBJ1-2; V: TRBV9; CDR3: ASSPEGSRYGYT
J: TRBJ2-1; V: TRBV24-1; CDR3: ATSDFGQGVFGEQF
J: TRBJ1-1; V: TRBV2; CDR3: ASTQTNTEAF
J: TRBJ1-2; V: TRBV29-1; CDR3: SVDELTYGYT
J: TRBJ2-1; V: TRBV7-3; CDR3: ASSLRAPSGVNNEQF
J: TRBJ2-7; V: TRBV13; CDR3: ASSVGGQGSYEQY
J: TRBJ2-3; V: TRBV10-3; CDR3: AISAGAGEADTQY
J: TRBJ1-1; V: TRBV30; CDR3: AWSALGLPKTEAF